Sequencing of this T cell receptor (beta chain) was carried out in a study of cytomegalovirus exposure and HLA in healthy donors. In the PCR, 60 Vbeta and 13 Jbeta primers were used. The method was immunoSEQ multiplex PCR; TCRdb's version includes in-frame clones alone and lacks a portion of them. The sample contains 110,000 to 150,000 clones, 74% of which appear only once. This clone was counted once. Its antigen is undetermined. Whole-study findings and limits: TCR beta V- and J-gene trimming, according to a later analysis, was linked to a missense DCLRE1C variant. Exclusion as indistinguishable affected some V segments, including TRBV6-2 and TRBV6-3. CMV serostatus stood as the only immune exposure information on hand.

CDR1 is MDHEN and CDR2 is SYDVKM in the germline V gene. The CDR3 covers 14 residues. V dropped 3 bases and J dropped 6 bases, with 14 bases sitting between them. The rearrangement joins TRBV28 to TRBJ1-1; no definite D call. The TCR was taken from a man younger than 35 in good health and CMV-seropositive. The sequenced sample consisted of PBMCs. This CDR3 reads CASSFRLVRAEAFF. CDR3 DNA sequence: TGTGCCAGCAGTTTCAGGTTGGTCAGAGCTGAAGCTTTCTTT.